This T cell receptor beta chain was identified during a study of T cell changes during pregnancy in multiple sclerosis. CDR1 and CDR2 from the germline V gene are SEHNR and FQNEAQ (reference sequence). The CDR3 covers 14 residues. Trimming shortened V by 5 bases and J by 4 bases, and 14 bases separated the two germline ends. This clone was detected once. Sequenced by immunoSEQ multiplex PCR; TCRdb stores in-frame clones only, minus some. The sample has about 40,000 clones, roughly 91% seen once; the top ten hold over 0.55%. The receptor comes from a female donor with multiple sclerosis, enrolled in a pregnancy study. The sequences come from CD4+ T cells from peripheral blood mononuclear cells, collected in the third trimester of pregnancy. The V call is TRBV7-9, the J call TRBJ1-1; D remains ambiguous. In DNA form, the CDR3 reads TGTGCCAGCAGCGGGTTCCGAGGGCGCACTGAAGCTTTCTTT. Protein product: CASSGFRGRTEAFF.